This T cell receptor beta chain came from a study of blood T cell repertoires in COVID-19. Whole-study context: COVID-19 samples, acute and convalescent, were from the United States, Italy and Spain. From T cells, B-cell-depleted T cells, or PBMCs came the material, which was cDNA or gDNA.

Trimming removed 7 bases at V and 2 bases at J, with 12 bases between. The CDR3 totals 14 residues. The V gene's germline CDR1 is MNHEY and CDR2 SVGAGI. Original data processing: Amplification of reference gene primers was used by the study to estimate nucleated cell counts. The protocol was immunoSEQ multiplex PCR, while the TCRdb copy is restricted to in-frame clones and leaves out a portion. V, J and clone size were drawn from that table, and D and trimming were deduced from the DNA. The table has about 190,000 clones, around 90% seen once; the top ten hold approximately 0.48%. The source is a man in his fifties or sixties with acute or convalescent COVID-19. Sequenced material: peripheral blood. The chain has TRBV6-5 and TRBJ2-4; the D gene is possibly TRBD1 (6 bases). The CDR3 protein is CASITGSPKNIQYF. The CDR3 region has the DNA TGTGCCAGCATAACAGGGTCCCCCAAAAACATTCAGTACTTC.